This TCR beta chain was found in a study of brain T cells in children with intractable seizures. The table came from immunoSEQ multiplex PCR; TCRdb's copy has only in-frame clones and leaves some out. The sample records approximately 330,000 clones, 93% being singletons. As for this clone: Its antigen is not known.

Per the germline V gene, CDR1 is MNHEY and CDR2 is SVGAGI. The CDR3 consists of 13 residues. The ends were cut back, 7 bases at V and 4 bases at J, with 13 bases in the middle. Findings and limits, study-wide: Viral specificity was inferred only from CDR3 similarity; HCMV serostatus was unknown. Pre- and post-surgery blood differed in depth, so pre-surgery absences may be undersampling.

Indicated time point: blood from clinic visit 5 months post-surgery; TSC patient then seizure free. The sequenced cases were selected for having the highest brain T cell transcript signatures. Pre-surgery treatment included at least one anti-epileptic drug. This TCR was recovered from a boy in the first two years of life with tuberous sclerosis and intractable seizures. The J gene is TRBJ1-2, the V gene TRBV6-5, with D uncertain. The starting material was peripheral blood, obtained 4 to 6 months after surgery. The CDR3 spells CASTDASIYGYTF. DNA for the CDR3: TGTGCCAGCACCGACGCCTCTATCTATGGCTACACCTTC.